The present T cell receptor (beta chain) was sequenced within a study of cytomegalovirus exposure and HLA in healthy donors. Study-level points and caveats: Specific recognition of CMV antigens was confirmed in vitro for a few chains (all CMV-associated).

Researchers ran the PCR with 60 Vbeta and 13 Jbeta primers. TCRdb keeps only in-frame clones here, not all; method: immunoSEQ multiplex PCR. Of 170,000 or so clones listed, more than 70% are singletons. Trimming stripped 0 bases from V and 6 bases from J, with 13 bases between. CDR1 SGHTS and CDR2 YDEGEE come from the germline V gene. The CDR3 is 14 amino acids. On this clone itself: Its antigen is unknown.

The sequencing sample was made of PBMCs. The clonotype was recovered from a male donor in good health and CMV-seropositive. The V call is TRBV5-8, the J call TRBJ2-7, with D hard to call. The CDR3, as DNA: TGTGCCAGCAGCTTGGTGCAGGCCTTCGGCGAGCAGTACTTC. Amino acids: CASSLVQAFGEQYF.